The clone carrying this TCR beta chain was seen only once. Its cognate antigen is unknown. The data were taken from a study of glioma-infiltrating T cells after dendritic cell vaccination. Across the whole study: Autologous tumor lysate was loaded overnight onto monocyte-derived dendritic cells grown less than 8 days with IL-4 and GM-CSF.

From germline, CDR1 is LNHDA and CDR2 SQIVND (reference sequence). The CDR3 has 16 amino acids. V shed 4 bases, J shed 3 bases, and the junction held 8 bases outside the gene matches. Primers: 60 V beta forward and 13 J beta reverse. Measured with immunoSEQ multiplex PCR; TCRdb has only the in-frame clones, and not every one. The sample has roughly 50,000 clones, about nine tenths seen once. Points from the study as a whole: Longer survival after dendritic cell vaccination followed higher pretreatment TIL content.

Time point here: after dendritic cell vaccination, including at tumor progression/relapse. This sequence joins TRBV19 and TRBJ1-1; 10 bases are shared with TRBD1. The sequenced sample was blood, obtained after dendritic cell vaccination. The sequence was obtained from a human donor with glioblastoma. This chain's CDR3 is CASSTFGTGADTEAFF. Here the CDR3 DNA reads TGTGCCAGTAGTACGTTCGGGACAGGGGCAGACACTGAAGCTTTCTTT.